This T cell receptor beta chain was found in a study of blood T cell repertoires in COVID-19. Clones were read by immunoSEQ multiplex PCR, and TCRdb kept only the in-frame ones, dropping some. The sample holds some 52,000 clones; less than 95% are singletons and the top ten take over 3%. This clone has a single count. CDR3 length: 16 residues. V was shortened by 6 bases and J by 7 bases, with 24 bases between the two germline ends. CDR1 MGHRA and CDR2 YSYEKL come from the germline V gene. The chain uses TRBV4-1 and TRBJ1-2; D may be TRBD1 (5 bases). The source of this sequence is a human donor in a cohort sampled during active COVID-19. The sequencing sample was made of peripheral blood. The CDR3 sequence is CASSNTGPARRGGYTF. The CDR3 bases are TGCGCCAGCAGTAACACTGGACCGGCTAGGAGGGGTGGCTACACCTTC.